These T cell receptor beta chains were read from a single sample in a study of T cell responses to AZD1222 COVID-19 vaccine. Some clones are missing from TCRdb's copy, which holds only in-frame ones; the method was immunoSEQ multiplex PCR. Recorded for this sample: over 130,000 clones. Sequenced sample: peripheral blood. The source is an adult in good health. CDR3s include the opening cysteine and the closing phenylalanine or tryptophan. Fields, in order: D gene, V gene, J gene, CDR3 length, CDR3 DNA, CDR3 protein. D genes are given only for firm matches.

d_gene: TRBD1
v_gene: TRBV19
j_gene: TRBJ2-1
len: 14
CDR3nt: TGTGCCAGTAGGGGGACAGGCCTATCGAATGAGCAGTTCTTC
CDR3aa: CASRGTGLSNEQFF

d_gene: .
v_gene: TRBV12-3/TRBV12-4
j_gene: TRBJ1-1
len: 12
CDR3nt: TGTGCCAGCAGTTTAATGAACACTGAAGCTTTCTTT
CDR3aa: CASSLMNTEAFF

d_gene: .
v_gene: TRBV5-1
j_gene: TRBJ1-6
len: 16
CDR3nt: TGCGCCAGCAGCTTGGGCGCAGGCGGAGGGAATTCACCCCTCCACTTT
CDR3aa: CASSLGAGGGNSPLHF

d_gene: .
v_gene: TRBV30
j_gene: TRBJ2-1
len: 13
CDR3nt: TGTGCCTGGAGTCTCGTTCCCGGGGGCGAGGAGTTCTTC
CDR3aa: CAWSLVPGGEEFF

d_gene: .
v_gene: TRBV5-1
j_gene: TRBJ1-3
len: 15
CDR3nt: TGCGCCAGCAGCCCCCCGGACAGCTCTGGAAACACCATATATTTT
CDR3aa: CASSPPDSSGNTIYF

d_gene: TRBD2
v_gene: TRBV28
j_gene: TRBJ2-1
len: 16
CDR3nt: TGTGCCAGCAGTTTCGGGAGCGGGGGGGCGAGGAATGAGCAGTTCTTC
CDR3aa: CASSFGSGGARNEQFF

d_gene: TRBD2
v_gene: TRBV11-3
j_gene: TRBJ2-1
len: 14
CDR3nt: TGTGCCAGCAGCTCTACAGACCGGGGGGATGAGCAGTTCTTC
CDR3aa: CASSSTDRGDEQFF

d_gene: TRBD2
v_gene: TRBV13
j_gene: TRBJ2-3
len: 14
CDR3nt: TGTGCCAGCAGCTTCCGCGGGGGAGCAGATACGCAGTATTTT
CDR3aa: CASSFRGGADTQYF

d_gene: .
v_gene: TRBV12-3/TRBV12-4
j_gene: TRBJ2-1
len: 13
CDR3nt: TGTGCCAGCAGTTTAATCACAATGGGGGAGCAGTTCTTC
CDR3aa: CASSLITMGEQFF

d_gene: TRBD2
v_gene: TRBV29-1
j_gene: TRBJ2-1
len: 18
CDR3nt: TGCAGCGTTGAAGATCTCGGCAGGCGGGGGGGCCTGGACAATGAGCAGTTCTTC
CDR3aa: CSVEDLGRRGGLDNEQFF

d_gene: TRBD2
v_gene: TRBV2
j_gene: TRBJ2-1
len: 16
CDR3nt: TGTGCCAGCAGTGACAGGAGCGGGGGCTCCTACAATGAGCAGTTCTTC
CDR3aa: CASSDRSGGSYNEQFF

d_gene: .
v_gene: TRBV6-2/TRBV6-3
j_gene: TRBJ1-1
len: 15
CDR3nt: TGTGCCAGCAGTTACTCGATGACAGATAACACTGAAGCTTTCTTT
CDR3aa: CASSYSMTDNTEAFF

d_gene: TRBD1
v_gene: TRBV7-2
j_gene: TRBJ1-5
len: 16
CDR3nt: TGTGCCAGCAGCTTAGCGGTTTCAGGGGGCGTTAAGCCCCAGCATTTT
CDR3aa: CASSLAVSGGVKPQHF

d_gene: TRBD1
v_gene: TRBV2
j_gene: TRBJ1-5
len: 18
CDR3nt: TGTGCCAGCAGTGAAGCGCTTCAGGGGGCATATAGCAATCAGCCCCAGCATTTT
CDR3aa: CASSEALQGAYSNQPQHF

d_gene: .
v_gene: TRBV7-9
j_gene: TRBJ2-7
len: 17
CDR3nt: TGTGCCAGCAGCCTCTCCCATGGTGGGACTGGTACCTACGAGCAGTACTTC
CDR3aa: CASSLSHGGTGTYEQYF

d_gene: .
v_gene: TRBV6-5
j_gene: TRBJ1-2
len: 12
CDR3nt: TGTGCCAGCAGCCACAGGGACTATGGCTACACCTTC
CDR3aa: CASSHRDYGYTF

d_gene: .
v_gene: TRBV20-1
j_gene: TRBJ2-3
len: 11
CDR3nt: TGCAGTGCTCCCCTCACAGATACGCAGTATTTT
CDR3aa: CSAPLTDTQYF

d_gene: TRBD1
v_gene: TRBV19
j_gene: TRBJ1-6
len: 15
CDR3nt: TGTGCCAGTAGTGTCGACAGGGGTCCAAATTCACCCCTCCACTTT
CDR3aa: CASSVDRGPNSPLHF